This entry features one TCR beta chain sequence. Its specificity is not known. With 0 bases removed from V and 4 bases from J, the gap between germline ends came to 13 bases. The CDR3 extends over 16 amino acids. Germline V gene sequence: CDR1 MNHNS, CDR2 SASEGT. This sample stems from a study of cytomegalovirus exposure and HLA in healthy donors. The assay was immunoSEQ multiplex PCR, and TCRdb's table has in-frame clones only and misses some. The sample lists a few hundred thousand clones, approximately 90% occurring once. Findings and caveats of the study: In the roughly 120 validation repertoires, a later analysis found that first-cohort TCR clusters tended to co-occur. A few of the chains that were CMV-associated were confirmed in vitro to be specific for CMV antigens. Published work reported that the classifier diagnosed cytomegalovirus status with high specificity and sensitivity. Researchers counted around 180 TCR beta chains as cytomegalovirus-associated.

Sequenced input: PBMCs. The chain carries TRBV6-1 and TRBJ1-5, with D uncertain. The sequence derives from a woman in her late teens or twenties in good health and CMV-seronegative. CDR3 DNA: TGTGCCAGCAGTGAAGCGCTTTTGGGAGCGAATCAGCCCCAGCATTTT. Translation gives CASSEALLGANQPQHF.